Listed here are 20 T cell receptor beta chains from one sample, sequenced in a study of T cell responses to AZD1222 COVID-19 vaccine. Profiled with immunoSEQ multiplex PCR; TCRdb holds only in-frame clones, not every one. The sample contains approximately 120,000 clones, 89% of which appear only once. Here the sequenced sample was peripheral blood, taken 28 days after the second AZD1222 dose. The receptors shown here come from an adult who received the AZD1222 COVID-19 vaccine.

This chain's CDR3 is CASSLDFGTNEKLFF. CDR3 nucleotides: TGTGCCAGCAGCTTGGACTTTGGAACTAATGAAAAACTGTTTTTT. The chain joins TRBV5-8 to TRBJ1-4; D is unresolved. V lost 0 bases to trimming and J lost 1 base, with 7 bases between them. CDR1 SGHTS and CDR2 YDEGEE come from the germline V gene. The CDR3 loop spans 15 amino acids.

The V call is TRBV6-2 or TRBV6-3, the J call TRBJ1-1; unclear D gene. Germline V gene lookup returns CDR1 MNHEY and CDR2 SVGEGT. The CDR3 is 11 amino acids. Trimming pared 6 bases from V and 8 bases from J, leaving 10 bases between. The CDR3 protein is CASSFRSEAFF. CDR3 bases: TGTGCCAGCAGCTTTCGGAGCGAAGCTTTCTTT.

V is TRBV12-3 or TRBV12-4 and J is TRBJ1-5; no clear D. Trimming removed 4 bases from V and 6 bases from J, with 7 bases in between. This CDR3 is 12 amino acids long. DNA of the CDR3: TGTGCCAGCAGTTCCGGGTTTCAGCCCCAGCATTTT. Translated: CASSSGFQPQHF.

This chain uses TRBV30 with TRBJ1-2, with D perhaps TRBD1 (6 bases). This CDR3 is 17 amino acids long. Per the germline V gene, CDR1 is GTSNPN and CDR2 is SVGIG (reference sequence). With 8 bases removed from V and 8 bases from J, the gap between germline ends came to 33 bases. The CDR3 DNA reads TGTGCCGGCCATCCTCCCCCATCAGGGGCACGGGTAGGGGGCTACACCTTC. It is translated as CAGHPPPSGARVGGYTF.

This sequence joins TRBV3-1 (or the pseudogene TRBV3-2) and TRBJ2-3; no definite D call. V was cut by 5 bases and J by 0 bases, with 15 bases left in between. The CDR3 has 16 residues. The V gene's germline CDR1 is LGHDT and CDR2 YNNKEL (reference sequence). The CDR3 sequence: CASSTGDWVSTDTQYF. In DNA, the CDR3 is TGTGCCAGCAGCACTGGGGATTGGGTTAGCACAGATACGCAGTATTTT.

This clone was picked up one time. The rearrangement links TRBV10-3 to TRBJ2-2; 8 bases match TRBD1. V shed 7 bases and J 5 bases; nucleotides not matched to a gene: 3. Looked up from germline, CDR1 is ENHRY and CDR2 is SYGVKD. CDR3 length equals 13 residues. In DNA, the CDR3 is TGTGCCATCACAAACAGGGGGACCGGGGAGCTGTTTTTT. Translating gives CAITNRGTGELFF.

The V and J genes are TRBV6-5 and TRBJ1-5, with a possible D match to TRBD1 (5 bases). CDR3 length: 15 amino acids. The ends were cut back, 0 bases at V and 2 bases at J, with 8 bases in the middle. CDR1 and CDR2 from the germline V gene are MNHEY and SVGAGI. In nucleotides, the CDR3 is TGTGCCAGCAGTTACTCCGGGACTGGCAATCAGCCCCAGCATTTT. Translation gives CASSYSGTGNQPQHF.

This clone has only a few counts. The chain uses TRBV11-3 and TRBJ2-7, with D perhaps being TRBD1 or TRBD2 (5 bases each). The germline V gene encodes CDR1 SGHNT and CDR2 YENEEA. V shed 3 bases and J shed 2 bases, with 14 bases lying between them. This CDR3 spans 15 amino acids. In nucleotides, the CDR3 is TGTGCCAGCAGCTTGGGAGAGGGGAAGACCTACGAGCAGTACTTC. Translation gives CASSLGEGKTYEQYF.

The chain employs TRBV7-6 and TRBJ1-5; 12 bases match TRBD1. Trimming took 5 bases from V and 1 from J; bases not matched to a gene: 9. This CDR3 region has 18 residues. Germline V lookup: CDR1 SGHVS, CDR2 FNYEAQ. CDR3 loop: CASSQGTGGRWSNQPQHF. CDR3 DNA sequence: TGTGCCAGCAGCCAAGGGACAGGGGGCAGGTGGAGCAATCAGCCCCAGCATTTT.

V is TRBV10-2 and J is TRBJ2-1, with 11 nucleotides matching TRBD2. This CDR3 region has 15 residues. Germline CDR1 is WSHSY and CDR2 is SAAADI. V shed 6 bases, J shed 4 bases, and the junction held 5 bases outside the gene matches. CDR3 DNA: TGCGCCAGCAGCTCAGTAGCGGGAGGGTACAATGAGCAGTTCTTC. Protein: CASSSVAGGYNEQFF.

V and J are TRBV2 and TRBJ1-6, with D unclear. Germline V lookup: CDR1 SNHLY, CDR2 FYNNEI. Between the trimmed V and J ends, which lost 4 bases and 0 bases, there was a span of 13 bases. This CDR3 is built from 17 residues. The CDR3 DNA reads as TGTGCCAGCAGTGCGTCGGGCCCCCGCTCCTATAATTCACCCCTCCACTTT. Translating it yields CASSASGPRSYNSPLHF.

The V call is TRBV6-5, the J call TRBJ1-1; 7 bases agree with TRBD1. The CDR3 loop spans 13 amino acids. With 6 bases clipped from V and 6 bases from J, the junction kept 7 bases outside the gene matches. Germline CDR1 is MNHEY and CDR2 is SVGAGI. The CDR3 sequence: CASSSNRGPEAFF. DNA for the CDR3: TGTGCCAGCAGCTCTAACAGGGGACCTGAAGCTTTCTTT.

The V gene is TRBV5-4, the J gene TRBJ2-3, with 8 bases matching TRBD1. Germline lookup yields CDR1 SGHNT and CDR2 YYREEE (reference sequence). This CDR3 region has 15 residues. V shed 4 bases and J 0 bases; nucleotides not matched to a gene: 4. The CDR3 spells CASSVGQESTDTQYF. Written as DNA, the CDR3 is TGTGCCAGCAGCGTGGGACAGGAGAGCACAGATACGCAGTATTTT.

The chain recombines TRBV6-1 with TRBJ1-2, with TRBD1 as a possible D gene (5 bases). CDR3 size: 16 residues. The V end lost 4 bases, the J end lost 4 bases, and 19 bases lay between the germline ends. The germline gives CDR1 MNHNS, CDR2 SASEGT. CDR3 amino acids: CASSGGDSTALYGYTF. The CDR3 DNA is TGTGCCAGCAGTGGGGGGGACTCAACAGCACTCTATGGCTACACCTTC.

The rearrangement joins TRBV2 to TRBJ2-1; 8 nucleotides match TRBD2. This CDR3 is built from 15 residues. Germline V CDR1 and CDR2: SNHLY, FYNNEI. Losses at the gene ends were 6 bases for V and 0 bases for J; bases not matched to a gene: 4. The CDR3 spells CASRGGTSSYNEQFF. DNA of the CDR3: TGTGCCAGCAGGGGTGGGACTAGCTCCTACAATGAGCAGTTCTTC.

V usage is TRBV6-5 and J usage is TRBJ1-1; the D gene is possibly TRBD1 (5 bases). Deletions cut 7 bases from V and 3 bases from J, with 9 bases between. CDR1 and CDR2 from the germline V gene are MNHEY and SVGAGI. The CDR3 spans 12 residues. DNA for the CDR3: TGTGCCAGCACCTCAGGGTACACTGAAGCTTTCTTT. Its protein product is CASTSGYTEAFF.

V gene TRBV4-1 combines with J gene TRBJ1-2, with 9 bases aligning to TRBD1. The CDR3 sequence is 17 residues long. Germline values: CDR1 MGHRA, CDR2 YSYEKL. V was pared by 0 bases and J by 5 bases, with 10 bases of the junction left unmatched. CDR3 DNA: TGCGCCAGCAGCCAAGAAAGAGCTACAGGGGGCCTTTATGGCTACACCTTC. This encodes CASSQERATGGLYGYTF.

This sequence joins TRBV3-1 (or the pseudogene TRBV3-2) and TRBJ2-1; D not certain. The CDR3 has 13 amino acids. V lost 1 base to trimming and J lost 9 bases, with 10 bases between them. Per the germline V gene, CDR1 is LGHDT and CDR2 is YNNKEL (reference sequence). This chain's CDR3 is CASSQVSLGEQFF. The CDR3 DNA sequence: TGTGCCAGCAGCCAAGTCTCTCTCGGTGAGCAGTTCTTC.

V is TRBV30 and J is TRBJ1-2; the D gene is possibly TRBD1 (5 bases). This CDR3 region has 13 residues. Per germline, CDR1 GTSNPN and CDR2 SVGIG (reference sequence). Trimming pared 0 bases from V and 6 bases from J, leaving 11 bases between. The CDR3 coding sequence is TGTGCCTGGAGTGTACGGGGGTACGATGGCTACACCTTC. Amino acids: CAWSVRGYDGYTF.

This chain links TRBV6-5 with TRBJ1-3, with TRBD1 as a possible D gene (6 bases). This CDR3 has 14 amino acids. V lost 7 bases and J 3 bases, leaving 13 bases between the germline ends. Germline lookup yields CDR1 MNHEY and CDR2 SVGAGI. The CDR3 here is CASIRGANGNTIYF. The CDR3 DNA sequence: TGTGCCAGCATCCGGGGGGCAAATGGAAACACCATATATTTT.